The rows below give T cell receptor beta chains drawn from one sample of a study of blood T cell repertoires in COVID-19. TCRdb's table, derived via immunoSEQ multiplex PCR, lists solely in-frame clones and lacks some. Here the sample spans around 30,000 clones, roughly nine tenths being singletons. Source material: peripheral blood. These receptors were taken from a woman between 40 and 55 years old with active or convalescent COVID-19. Both conserved end residues are part of each CDR3. D genes are given only for firm matches. Not every row has a clone size; where given, it reads once, few, many or a size class.

d_call	clone_size	j_call	v_call	cdr3_nt	cdr3_aa
-	-	TRBJ2-7	TRBV5-8	TGTGCCAGCAGCCCCGGCAACGGGGGCTACGAGCAGTACTTC	CASSPGNGGYEQYF
-	-	TRBJ2-3	TRBV10-1	TGCGCCAGCAGTGAAGGTCTCAAGCGGGCAGATACGCAGTATTTT	CASSEGLKRADTQYF
-	once	TRBJ2-1	TRBV10-2	TGCGCCAGCAGTGAGTACCTACCCACCTACAATGAGCAGTTCTTC	CASSEYLPTYNEQFF
-	-	TRBJ2-3	TRBV7-9	TGTGCCAGCAGCGGCCTGGGCAAGATTAGCACAGATACGCAGTATTTT	CASSGLGKISTDTQYF
TRBD1	-	TRBJ1-2	TRBV7-2	TGTGCCAGCAGCACGGTCCGACAGGGAAGGGATATCTATGGCTACACCTTC	CASSTVRQGRDIYGYTF
-	few	TRBJ2-4	TRBV7-9	TGTGCCAGCGGTGTCGACAGGAACGATATAGCCAAAAACATTCAGTACTTC	CASGVDRNDIAKNIQYF
-	-	TRBJ1-1	TRBV4-2	TGTGCCAGCGGCCCGCAGGGTGGCACTGAAGCTTTCTTT	CASGPQGGTEAFF
-	few	TRBJ1-5	TRBV15	TGTGCCACCAGCAGAGATTCAGGGGTCGACCAGCCCCAGCATTTT	CATSRDSGVDQPQHF
TRBD1	-	TRBJ1-6	TRBV3-1/TRBV3-2	TGTGCCAGCACCCGCGGACAGGGGGATAATTCACCCCTCCACTTT	CASTRGQGDNSPLHF
TRBD1	-	TRBJ1-5	TRBV6-2/TRBV6-3	TGTGCCAGCAGTTACTCGACAGGGGATGGCAATCAGCCCCAGCATTTT	CASSYSTGDGNQPQHF
TRBD1	-	TRBJ1-3	TRBV18	TGTGCCAGCTCTCAGCCCGGACAGGGGATGGGAAACACCATATATTTT	CASSQPGQGMGNTIYF
TRBD1	-	TRBJ1-6	TRBV7-2	TGTGCCAGCAGCATCGCTCCTACGACAGGGTCGAATTCACCCCTCCACTTT	CASSIAPTTGSNSPLHF
-	-	TRBJ2-2	TRBV28	TGTGCCAGCAGTTTTTCGACAGGGAGGATCGGGGAGCTGTTTTTT	CASSFSTGRIGELFF
TRBD1	-	TRBJ1-4	TRBV5-1	TGCGCCAGCAGCGTGGCCGGGACAGGGGACGAAAAACTGTTTTTT	CASSVAGTGDEKLFF
-	-	TRBJ2-2	TRBV29-1	TGCAGCGTTGAACGCCGGGCCGGGGAGCTGTTTTTT	CSVERRAGELFF
TRBD2	-	TRBJ2-1	TRBV19	TGTGCCAGTAGTATAGATCTGGGGTTGGAGGGGAGGGCTTTGGATGAGCAGTTCTTC	CASSIDLGLEGRALDEQFF
TRBD2	-	TRBJ2-3	TRBV11-3	TGTGCCAGCAGCTCTGGACTGGGGCGGGGGGGCACAGATACGCAGTATTTT	CASSSGLGRGGTDTQYF
-	-	TRBJ2-7	TRBV14	TGTGCCAGCAGCCAATTGTGGTCCCACTTTGGAGCCTACGAGCAGTACTTC	CASSQLWSHFGAYEQYF
TRBD2	-	TRBJ2-1	TRBV30	TGTGCCTGGAGTGTAGTGGCGGGAGGTTACAATGAGCAGTTCTTC	CAWSVVAGGYNEQFF
TRBD1	few	TRBJ2-2	TRBV5-1	TGCGCCAGCAGCTTGTCAACAGGGGGATACACCGGGGAGCTGTTTTTT	CASSLSTGGYTGELFF
-	-	TRBJ2-4	TRBV7-9	TGTGCCAGCAGCTCAGGCGCAGGGCTAGCCAAAAACATTCAGTACTTC	CASSSGAGLAKNIQYF
-	-	TRBJ1-5	TRBV6-4	TGTGCCAGCAGTTTGACGGCGGGCAATCAGCCCCAGCATTTT	CASSLTAGNQPQHF
-	-	TRBJ1-6	TRBV19	TGTGCCAGTAGCCCCGGGGGGGCTAATTCACCCCTCCACTTT	CASSPGGANSPLHF
-	-	TRBJ2-4	TRBV6-1	TGTGCCAGCAGTGAAAGGGGGAGCAACAAAAACATTCAGTACTTC	CASSERGSNKNIQYF
-	-	TRBJ2-1	TRBV6-2/TRBV6-3	TGTGCCAGCAGCCCGTCCAGGAACAATGAGCAGTTCTTC	CASSPSRNNEQFF
-	-	TRBJ2-7	TRBV30	TGTGCCTGGAGTGTTCCCGGTTCCTACGAGCAGTACTTC	CAWSVPGSYEQYF
-	-	TRBJ2-2	TRBV5-6	TGTGCCAGCAGATTTTTAACAGGGGGGGAGCTGTTTTTT	CASRFLTGGELFF
-	-	TRBJ2-2	TRBV25-1	TGTGCCAGCAGTGACAGACGGAGGAACACCGGGGAGCTGTTTTTT	CASSDRRRNTGELFF
TRBD2	-	TRBJ2-2	TRBV4-2	TGTGCCAGCAGCCAAGATGGGACTAGCGGTCCGAACACCGGGGAGCTGTTTTTT	CASSQDGTSGPNTGELFF